The present T cell receptor beta chain was sequenced within a study of cytomegalovirus exposure and HLA in healthy donors. Regarding the study as a whole: TCR beta V- and J-gene trimming was later associated with a missense DCLRE1C variant. A later look showed TCR association rates differing by HLA locus, highest for DRB1 and lowest for HLA-C. By a later analysis, the bulk of CMV-associated TCR beta chains appeared HLA-restricted. Exclusion applied to some V segments, including TRBV6-2 and TRBV6-3, as they were indistinguishable.

V shed 6 bases, J shed 10 bases, and the junction held 6 bases outside the gene matches. CDR3 length: 12 residues. CDR1 and CDR2 (germline): MNHEY, SMNVEV (reference sequence). As for this clone: Its antigen remains unidentified.

The primer mix had 60 Vbeta and 13 Jbeta primers. This table comes from immunoSEQ multiplex PCR, and its TCRdb copy is limited to in-frame clones, with some not included. The data show 160,000 or so clones, 80% to 90% seen once. Sequencing was carried out using PBMCs. This chain joins TRBV27 and TRBJ1-1, with 9 positions matching TRBD1. The receptor was derived from a young woman in good health and CMV-seropositive. This CDR3 is CASSRGQGRAFF. CDR3 nucleotide sequence: TGTGCCAGCAGCCGGGGACAGGGAAGAGCTTTCTTT.